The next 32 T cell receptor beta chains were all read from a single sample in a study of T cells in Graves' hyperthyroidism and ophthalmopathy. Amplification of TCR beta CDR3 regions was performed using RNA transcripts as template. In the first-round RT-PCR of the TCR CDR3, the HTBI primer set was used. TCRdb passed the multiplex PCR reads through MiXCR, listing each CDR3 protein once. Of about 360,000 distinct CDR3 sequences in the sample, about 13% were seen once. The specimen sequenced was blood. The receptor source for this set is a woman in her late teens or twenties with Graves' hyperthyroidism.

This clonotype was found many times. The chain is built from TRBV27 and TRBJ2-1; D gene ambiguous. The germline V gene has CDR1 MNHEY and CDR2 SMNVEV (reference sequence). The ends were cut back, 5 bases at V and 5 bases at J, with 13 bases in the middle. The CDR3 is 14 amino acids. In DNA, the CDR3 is TGTGCCAGCAGTGCCTCCCGGGTGAACAATGAGCAGTTCTTC. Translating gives CASSASRVNNEQFF.

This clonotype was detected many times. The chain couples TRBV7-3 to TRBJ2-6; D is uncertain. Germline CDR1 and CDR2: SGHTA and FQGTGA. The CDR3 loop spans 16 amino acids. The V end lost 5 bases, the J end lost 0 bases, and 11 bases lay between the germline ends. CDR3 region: CASSPGLYSGANVLTF. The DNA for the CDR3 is TGTGCCAGCAGCCCCGGGTTATACTCTGGGGCCAACGTCCTGACTTTC.

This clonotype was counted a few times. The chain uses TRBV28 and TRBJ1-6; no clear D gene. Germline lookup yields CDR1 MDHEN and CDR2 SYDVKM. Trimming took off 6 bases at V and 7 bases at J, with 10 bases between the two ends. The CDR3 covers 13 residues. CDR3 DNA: TGTGCCAGCAGAGGCGGCGGAAATTCACCCCTCCACTTT. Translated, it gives CASRGGGNSPLHF.

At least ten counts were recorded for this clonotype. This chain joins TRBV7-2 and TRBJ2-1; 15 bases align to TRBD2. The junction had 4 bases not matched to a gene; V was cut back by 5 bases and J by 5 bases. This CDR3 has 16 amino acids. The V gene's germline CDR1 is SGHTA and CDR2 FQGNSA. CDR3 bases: TGTGCCAGCAGCCGCGGGACTAGCGGGAGGAACAATGAGCAGTTCTTC. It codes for CASSRGTSGRNNEQFF.

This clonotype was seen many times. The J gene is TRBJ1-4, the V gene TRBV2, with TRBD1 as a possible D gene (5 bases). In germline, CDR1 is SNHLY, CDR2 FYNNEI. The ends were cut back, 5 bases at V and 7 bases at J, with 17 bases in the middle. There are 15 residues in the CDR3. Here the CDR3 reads CASSPQGRGGEKLFF. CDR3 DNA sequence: TGTGCCAGCAGTCCCCAGGGACGGGGAGGTGAAAAACTGTTTTTT. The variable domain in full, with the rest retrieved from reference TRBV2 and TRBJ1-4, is EPEVTQTPSHQVTQMGQEVILRCVPISNHLYFYWYRQILGQKVEFLVSFYNNEISEKSEIFDDQFSVERPDGSNFTLKIRSTKLEDSAMYFCASSPQGRGGEKLFFGSGTQLSVL.

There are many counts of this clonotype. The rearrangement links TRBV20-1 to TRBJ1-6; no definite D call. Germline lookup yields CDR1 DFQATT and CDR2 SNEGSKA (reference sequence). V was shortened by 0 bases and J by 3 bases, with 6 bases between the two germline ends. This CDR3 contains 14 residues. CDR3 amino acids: CSARDLYYNSPLHF. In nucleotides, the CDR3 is TGCAGTGCTAGAGATTTATACTATAATTCACCCCTCCACTTT.

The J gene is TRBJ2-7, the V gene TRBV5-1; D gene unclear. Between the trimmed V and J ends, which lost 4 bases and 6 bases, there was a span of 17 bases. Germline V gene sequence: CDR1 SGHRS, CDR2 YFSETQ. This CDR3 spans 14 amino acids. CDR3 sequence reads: CASSPQGQDVEQYF. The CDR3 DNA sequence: TGCGCCAGCAGCCCCCAAGGGCAGGACGTCGAGCAGTACTTC.

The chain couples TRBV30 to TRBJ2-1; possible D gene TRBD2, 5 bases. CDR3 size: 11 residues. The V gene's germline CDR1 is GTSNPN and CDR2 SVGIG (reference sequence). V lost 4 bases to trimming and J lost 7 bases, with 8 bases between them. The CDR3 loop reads CAWTEGNEQFF. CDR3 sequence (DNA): TGTGCCTGGACCGAGGGAAATGAGCAGTTCTTC.

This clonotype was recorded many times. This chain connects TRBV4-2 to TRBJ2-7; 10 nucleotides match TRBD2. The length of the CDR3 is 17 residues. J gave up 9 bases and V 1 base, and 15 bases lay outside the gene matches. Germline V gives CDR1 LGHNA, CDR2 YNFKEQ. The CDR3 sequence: CASSQALTSGPPGGQYF. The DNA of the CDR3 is TGTGCCAGCAGCCAAGCGCTGACTAGCGGGCCCCCAGGTGGGCAGTACTTC.

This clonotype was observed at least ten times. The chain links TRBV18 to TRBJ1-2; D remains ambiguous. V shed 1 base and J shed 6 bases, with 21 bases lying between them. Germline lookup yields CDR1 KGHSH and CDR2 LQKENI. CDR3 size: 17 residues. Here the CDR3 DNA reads TGTGCCAGCTCACCACTACCTCGGGCGGGGAATTGGAATGGCTACACCTTC. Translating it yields CASSPLPRAGNWNGYTF.

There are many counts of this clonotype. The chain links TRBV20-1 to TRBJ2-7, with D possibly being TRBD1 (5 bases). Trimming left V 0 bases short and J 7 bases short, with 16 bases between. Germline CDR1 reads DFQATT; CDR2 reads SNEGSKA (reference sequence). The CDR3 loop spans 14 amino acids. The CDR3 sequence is CSARDGQGPREQYF. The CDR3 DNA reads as TGCAGTGCTAGAGATGGGCAGGGCCCTAGGGAGCAGTACTTC.

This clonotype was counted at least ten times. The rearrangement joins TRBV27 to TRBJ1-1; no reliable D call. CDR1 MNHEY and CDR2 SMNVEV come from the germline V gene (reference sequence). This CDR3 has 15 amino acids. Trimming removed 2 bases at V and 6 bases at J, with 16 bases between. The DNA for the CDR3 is TGTGCCAGCAGTTTAATAAAAGGTGAGGAGCCTGAAGCTTTCTTT. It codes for CASSLIKGEEPEAFF.

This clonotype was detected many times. This CDR3 reads CASSLSRGFEYNSPLHF. The CDR3 DNA is TGTGCCAGCAGTTTATCAAGAGGGTTTGAGTATAATTCACCCCTCCACTTT. This rearrangement joins TRBV27 to TRBJ1-6; D remains unclear. Per germline, CDR1 MNHEY and CDR2 SMNVEV (reference sequence). The CDR3 loop spans 17 amino acids. The V end was cut by 0 bases, the J end by 4 bases, with 13 bases between.

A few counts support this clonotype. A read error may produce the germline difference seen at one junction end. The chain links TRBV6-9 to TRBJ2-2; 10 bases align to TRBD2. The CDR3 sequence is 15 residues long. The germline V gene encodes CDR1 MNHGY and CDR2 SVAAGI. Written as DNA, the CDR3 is TGTGCCAGCAGTTACGGGCTAGCGGGAGCCGGGGAGCTGGTTTTT. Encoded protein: CASSYGLAGAGELVF.

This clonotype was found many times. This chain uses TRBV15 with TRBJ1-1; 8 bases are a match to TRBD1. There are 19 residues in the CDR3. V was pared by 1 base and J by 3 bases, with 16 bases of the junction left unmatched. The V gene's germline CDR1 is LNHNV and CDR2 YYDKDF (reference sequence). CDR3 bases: TGTGCCACCAGCAGAGGGTACCAAAAACTCCGGACAGGGTACACTGAAGCTTTCTTT. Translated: CATSRGYQKLRTGYTEAFF.

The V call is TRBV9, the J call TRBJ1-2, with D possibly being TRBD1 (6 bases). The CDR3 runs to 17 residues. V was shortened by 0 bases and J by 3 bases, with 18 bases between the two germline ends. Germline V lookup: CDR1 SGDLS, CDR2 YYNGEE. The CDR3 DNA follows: TGTGCCAGCAGCGTAGTAGGGACACCAAAAGGAGACTATGGCTACACCTTC. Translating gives CASSVVGTPKGDYGYTF.

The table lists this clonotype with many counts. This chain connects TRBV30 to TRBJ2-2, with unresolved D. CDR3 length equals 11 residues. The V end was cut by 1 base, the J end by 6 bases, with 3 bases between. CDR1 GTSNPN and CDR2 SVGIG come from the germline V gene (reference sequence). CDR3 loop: CAWSGPGELFF. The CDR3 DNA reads TGTGCCTGGAGTGGCCCCGGGGAGCTGTTTTTT.

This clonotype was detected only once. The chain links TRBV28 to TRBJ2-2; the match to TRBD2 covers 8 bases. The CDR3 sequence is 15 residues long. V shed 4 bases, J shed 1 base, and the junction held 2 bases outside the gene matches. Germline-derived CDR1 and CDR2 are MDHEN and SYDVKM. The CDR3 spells CASSSSGRNTGELFF. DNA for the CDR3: TGTGCCAGCAGTTCTAGCGGGCGGAACACCGGGGAGCTGTTTTTT.

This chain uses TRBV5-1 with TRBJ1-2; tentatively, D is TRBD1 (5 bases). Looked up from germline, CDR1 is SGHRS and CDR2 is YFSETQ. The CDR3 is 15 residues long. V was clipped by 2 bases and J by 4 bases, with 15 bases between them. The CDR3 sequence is CASSFEGGGGYGYTF. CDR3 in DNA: TGCGCCAGCAGCTTCGAAGGCGGTGGGGGCTATGGCTACACCTTC.

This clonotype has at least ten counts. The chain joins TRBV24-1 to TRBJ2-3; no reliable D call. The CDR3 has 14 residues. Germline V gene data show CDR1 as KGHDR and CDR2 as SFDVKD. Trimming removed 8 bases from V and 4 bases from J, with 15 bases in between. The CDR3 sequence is CATKGEELSDTQYF. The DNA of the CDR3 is TGTGCCACCAAAGGAGAGGAGTTGTCAGATACGCAGTATTTT.

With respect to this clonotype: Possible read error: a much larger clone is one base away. CDR3 coding DNA: TGTGCCAGCAGCGAGACAGTTATTAGCTCCTGCGAGCAGTACTTC. It yields the protein CASSETVISSCEQYF. The chain employs TRBV28 and TRBJ2-7; TRBD1 is a possible D gene (5 bases). This CDR3 is built from 15 residues. CDR1 and CDR2 from the germline V gene are MDHEN and SYDVKM.

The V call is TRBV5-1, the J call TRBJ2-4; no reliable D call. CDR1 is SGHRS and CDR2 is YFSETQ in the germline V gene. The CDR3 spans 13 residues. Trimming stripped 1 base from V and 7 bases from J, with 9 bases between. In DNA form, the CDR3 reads TGCGCCAGCAGCTTGTTAGGGATTAACATTCAGTACTTC. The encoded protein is CASSLLGINIQYF.

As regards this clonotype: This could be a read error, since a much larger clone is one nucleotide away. The CDR3 coding sequence is TGTGCCAGCTGGAGACAGGGCGGCGACGAGCAGTACTTC. It encodes CASWRQGGDEQYF. The chain has TRBV6-2 or TRBV6-3 and TRBJ2-7; 7 bases are shared with TRBD1. CDR3 length: 13 residues. Germline-derived CDR1 and CDR2 are MNHEY and SVGEGT. J was trimmed by 5 bases and V by 8 bases; bases with no gene match: 9.

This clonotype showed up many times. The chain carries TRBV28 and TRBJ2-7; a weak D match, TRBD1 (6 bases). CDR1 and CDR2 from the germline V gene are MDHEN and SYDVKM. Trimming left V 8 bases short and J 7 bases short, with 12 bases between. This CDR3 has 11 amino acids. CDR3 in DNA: TGTGCCAGCGGGGGCCCCCTGGAGCAGTACTTC. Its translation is CASGGPLEQYF.

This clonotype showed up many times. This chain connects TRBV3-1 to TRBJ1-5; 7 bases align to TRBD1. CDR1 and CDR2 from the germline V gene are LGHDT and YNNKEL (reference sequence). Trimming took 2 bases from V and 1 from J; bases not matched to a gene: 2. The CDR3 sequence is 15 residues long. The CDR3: CASSQQGVSNQPQHF. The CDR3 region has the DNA TGTGCCAGCAGCCAACAGGGGGTGAGCAATCAGCCCCAGCATTTT. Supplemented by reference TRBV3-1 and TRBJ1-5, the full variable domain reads DTAVSQTPKYLVTQMGNDKSIKCEQNLGHDTMYWYKQDSKKFLKIMFSYNNKELIINETVPNRFSPKSPDKAHLNLHINSLELGDSAVYFCASSQQGVSNQPQHFGDGTRLSIL.

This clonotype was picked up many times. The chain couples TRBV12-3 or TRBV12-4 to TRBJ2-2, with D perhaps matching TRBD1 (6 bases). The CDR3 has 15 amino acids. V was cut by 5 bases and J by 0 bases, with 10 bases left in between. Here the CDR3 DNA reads TGTGCCAGCAGTCCCCGACAGGCGAACACCGGGGAGCTGTTTTTT. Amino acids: CASSPRQANTGELFF.

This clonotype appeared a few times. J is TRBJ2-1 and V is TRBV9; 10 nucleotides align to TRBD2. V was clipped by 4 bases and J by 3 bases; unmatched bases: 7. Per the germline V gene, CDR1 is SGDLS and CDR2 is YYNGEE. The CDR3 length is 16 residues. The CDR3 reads CASSNLAGELYNEQFF. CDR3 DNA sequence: TGTGCCAGCAGCAATCTAGCGGGAGAGCTCTACAATGAGCAGTTCTTC.

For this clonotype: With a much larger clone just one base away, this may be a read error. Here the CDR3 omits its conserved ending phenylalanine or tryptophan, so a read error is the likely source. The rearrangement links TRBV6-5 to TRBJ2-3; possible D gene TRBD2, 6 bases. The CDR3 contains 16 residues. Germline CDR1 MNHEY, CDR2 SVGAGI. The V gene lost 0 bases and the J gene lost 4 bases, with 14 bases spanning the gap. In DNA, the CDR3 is TGTGCCAGCAGTTACTCCGGGAGAGGGCATGCAGATACGCAGTATTCT. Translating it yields CASSYSGRGHADTQYS.

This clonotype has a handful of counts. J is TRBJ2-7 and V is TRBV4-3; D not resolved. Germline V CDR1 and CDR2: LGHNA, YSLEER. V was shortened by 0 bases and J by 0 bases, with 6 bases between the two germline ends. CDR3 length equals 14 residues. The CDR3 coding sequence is TGCGCCAGCAGCCAAGATGCCCTCTCCTACGAGCAGTACTTC. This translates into CASSQDALSYEQYF.

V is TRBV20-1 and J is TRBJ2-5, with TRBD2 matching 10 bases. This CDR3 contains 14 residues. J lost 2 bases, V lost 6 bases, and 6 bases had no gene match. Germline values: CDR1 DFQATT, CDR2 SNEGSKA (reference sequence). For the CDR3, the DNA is TGCAGTGCCTTAGCAGCGGGGGGGCAAGAGACCCAGTACTTC. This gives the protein CSALAAGGQETQYF.

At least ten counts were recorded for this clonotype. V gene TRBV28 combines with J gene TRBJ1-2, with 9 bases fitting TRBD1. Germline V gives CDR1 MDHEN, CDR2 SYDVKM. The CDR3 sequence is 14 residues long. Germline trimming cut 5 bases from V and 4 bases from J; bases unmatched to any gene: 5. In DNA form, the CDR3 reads TGTGCCAGCAGTCGGGGACAGGGTACCTATGGCTACACCTTC. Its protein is CASSRGQGTYGYTF.

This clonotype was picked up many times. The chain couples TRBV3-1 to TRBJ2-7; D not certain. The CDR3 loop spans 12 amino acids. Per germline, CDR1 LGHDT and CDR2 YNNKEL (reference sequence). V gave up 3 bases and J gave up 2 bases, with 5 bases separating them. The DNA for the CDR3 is TGTGCCAGCAGCCATGTTACCTACGAGCAGTACTTC. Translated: CASSHVTYEQYF.